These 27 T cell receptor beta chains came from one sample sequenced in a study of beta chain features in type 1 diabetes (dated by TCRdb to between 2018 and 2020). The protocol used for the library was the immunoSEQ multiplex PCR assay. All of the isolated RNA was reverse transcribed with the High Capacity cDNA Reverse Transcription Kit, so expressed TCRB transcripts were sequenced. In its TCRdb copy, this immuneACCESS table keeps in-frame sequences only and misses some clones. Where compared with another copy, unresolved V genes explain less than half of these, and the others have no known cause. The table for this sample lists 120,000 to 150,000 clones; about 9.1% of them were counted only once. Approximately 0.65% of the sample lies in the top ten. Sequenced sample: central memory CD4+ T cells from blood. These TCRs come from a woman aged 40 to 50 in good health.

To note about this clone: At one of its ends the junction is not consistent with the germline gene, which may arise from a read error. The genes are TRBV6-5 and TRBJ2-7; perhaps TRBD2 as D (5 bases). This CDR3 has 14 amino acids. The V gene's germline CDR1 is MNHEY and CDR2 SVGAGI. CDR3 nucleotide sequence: TGTGCCATCAGTGATTTCGGCAGCGGCTACGAGCAGTACTTC. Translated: CAISDFGSGYEQYF.

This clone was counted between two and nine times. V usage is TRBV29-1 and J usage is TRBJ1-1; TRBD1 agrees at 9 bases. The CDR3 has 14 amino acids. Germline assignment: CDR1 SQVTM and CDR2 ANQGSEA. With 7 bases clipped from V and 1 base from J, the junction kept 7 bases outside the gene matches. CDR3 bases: TGCAGCGCCGCCGGGACAGGGCCGAACACTGAAGCTTTCTTT. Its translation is CSAAGTGPNTEAFF.

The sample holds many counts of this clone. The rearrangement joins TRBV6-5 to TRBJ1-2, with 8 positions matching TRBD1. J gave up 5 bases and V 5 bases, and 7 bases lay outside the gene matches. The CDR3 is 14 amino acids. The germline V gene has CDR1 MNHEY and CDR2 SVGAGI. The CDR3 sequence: CASSKGQGRYGYTF. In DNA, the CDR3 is TGTGCCAGCAGTAAAGGACAGGGTCGGTATGGCTACACCTTC.

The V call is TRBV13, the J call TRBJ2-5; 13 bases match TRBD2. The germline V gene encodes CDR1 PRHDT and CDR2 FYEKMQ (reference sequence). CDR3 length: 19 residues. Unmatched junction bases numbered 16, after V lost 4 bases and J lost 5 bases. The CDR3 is CASSSTLGLAGETSETQYF. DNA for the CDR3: TGTGCCAGCAGCTCCACCCTAGGACTAGCGGGGGAGACAAGCGAGACCCAGTACTTC. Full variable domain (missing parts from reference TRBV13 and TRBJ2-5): AAGVIQSPRHLIKEKRETATLKCYPIPRHDTVYWYQQGPGQDPQFLISFYEKMQSDKGSIPDRFSAQQFSDYHSELNMSSLELGDSALYFCASSSTLGLAGETSETQYFGPGTRLLVL.

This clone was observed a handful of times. In DNA form, the CDR3 reads TGTGCCAGCAGCTTTGGAGCGGGGGGGTACACCGGGGAGCTGTTTTTT. Residues: CASSFGAGGYTGELFF. The rearrangement joins TRBV7-8 to TRBJ2-2; 10 bases map to TRBD2. Germline trimming cut 3 bases from V and 3 bases from J; bases unmatched to any gene: 4. This CDR3 is built from 16 residues. Germline V gene data show CDR1 as SGHVS and CDR2 as FQNEAQ.

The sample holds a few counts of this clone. The DNA for the CDR3 is TGCAGCGTTGATCTGGGAGGAGGTAGCAATCAGCCCCAGCATTTT. Its protein product is CSVDLGGGSNQPQHF. The rearrangement joins TRBV29-1 to TRBJ1-5, with D unresolved. The CDR3 runs to 15 residues. V gave up 3 bases and J gave up 0 bases, with 12 bases separating them. Germline V lookup: CDR1 SQVTM, CDR2 ANQGSEA.

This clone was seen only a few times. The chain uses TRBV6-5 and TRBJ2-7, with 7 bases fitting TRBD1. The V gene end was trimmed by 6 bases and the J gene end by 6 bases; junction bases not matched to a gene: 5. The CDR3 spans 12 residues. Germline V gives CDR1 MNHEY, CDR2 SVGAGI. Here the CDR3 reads CASSRDRVEQYF. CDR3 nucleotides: TGTGCCAGCAGCCGCGACAGGGTCGAGCAGTACTTC.

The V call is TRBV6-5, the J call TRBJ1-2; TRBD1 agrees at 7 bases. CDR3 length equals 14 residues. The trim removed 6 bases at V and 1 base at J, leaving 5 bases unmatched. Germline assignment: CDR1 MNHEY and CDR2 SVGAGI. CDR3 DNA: TGTGCCAGCAGGCCGACAGGGCGTAACTATGGCTACACCTTC. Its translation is CASRPTGRNYGYTF.

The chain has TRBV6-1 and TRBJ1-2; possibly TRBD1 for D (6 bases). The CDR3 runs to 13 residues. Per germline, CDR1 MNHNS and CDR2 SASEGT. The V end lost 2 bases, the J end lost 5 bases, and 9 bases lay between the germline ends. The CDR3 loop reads CASSEQGIYGYTF. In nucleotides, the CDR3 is TGTGCCAGCAGTGAACAGGGGATTTATGGCTACACCTTC.

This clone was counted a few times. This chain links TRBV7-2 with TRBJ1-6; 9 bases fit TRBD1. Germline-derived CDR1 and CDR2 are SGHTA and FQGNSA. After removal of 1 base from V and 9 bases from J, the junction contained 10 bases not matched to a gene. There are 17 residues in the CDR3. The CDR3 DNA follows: TGTGCCAGCAGCTTAGTCCCTCCGGGACAGGGCGGTTCACCCCTCCACTTT. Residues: CASSLVPPGQGGSPLHF. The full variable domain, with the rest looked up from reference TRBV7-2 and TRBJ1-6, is GAGVSQSPSNKVTEKGKDVELRCDPISGHTALYWYRQSLGQGLEFLIYFQGNSAPDKSGLPSDRFSAERTGGSVSTLTIQRTQQEDSAVYLCASSLVPPGQGGSPLHFGNGTRLTVT.

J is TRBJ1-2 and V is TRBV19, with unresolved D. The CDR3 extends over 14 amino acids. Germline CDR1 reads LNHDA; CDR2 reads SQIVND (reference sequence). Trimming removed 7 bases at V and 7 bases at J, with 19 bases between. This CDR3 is CASNPEGSGIGYTF. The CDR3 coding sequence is TGTGCCAGTAATCCGGAGGGCTCCGGGATTGGCTACACCTTC.

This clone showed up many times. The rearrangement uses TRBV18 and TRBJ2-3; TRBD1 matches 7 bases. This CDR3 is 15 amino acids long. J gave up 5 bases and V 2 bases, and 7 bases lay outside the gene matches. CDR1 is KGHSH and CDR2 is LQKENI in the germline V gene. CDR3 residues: CASSPARGLGDTQYF. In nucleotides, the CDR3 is TGTGCCAGCTCACCAGCGAGGGGGCTTGGAGATACGCAGTATTTT.

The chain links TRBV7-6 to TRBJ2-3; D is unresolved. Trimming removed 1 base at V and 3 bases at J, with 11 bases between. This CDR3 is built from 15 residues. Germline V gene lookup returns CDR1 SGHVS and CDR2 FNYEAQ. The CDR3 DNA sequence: TGTGCCAGCAGCTTAGGCCCCAGGTCTACAGATACGCAGTATTTT. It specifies CASSLGPRSTDTQYF.

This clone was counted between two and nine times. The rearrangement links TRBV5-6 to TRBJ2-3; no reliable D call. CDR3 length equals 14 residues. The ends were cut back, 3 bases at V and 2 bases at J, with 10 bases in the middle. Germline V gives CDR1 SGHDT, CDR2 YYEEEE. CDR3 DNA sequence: TGTGCCAGCAGCTCAGAAAAGTCCACAGATACGCAGTATTTT. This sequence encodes CASSSEKSTDTQYF.

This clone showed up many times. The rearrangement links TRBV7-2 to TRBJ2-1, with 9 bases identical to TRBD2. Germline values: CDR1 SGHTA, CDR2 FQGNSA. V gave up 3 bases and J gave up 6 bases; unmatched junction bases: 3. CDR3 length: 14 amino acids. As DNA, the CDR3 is TGTGCCAGCAGCTTGTCTAGCGGGACCAATGAGCAGTTCTTC. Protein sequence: CASSLSSGTNEQFF.

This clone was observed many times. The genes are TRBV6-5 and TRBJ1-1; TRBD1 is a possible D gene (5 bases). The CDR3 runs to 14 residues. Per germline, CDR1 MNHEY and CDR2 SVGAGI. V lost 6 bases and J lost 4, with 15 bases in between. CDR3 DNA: TGTGCCAGCAGATTGACCGGGGGGGTCACTGAAGCTTTCTTT. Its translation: CASRLTGGVTEAFF.

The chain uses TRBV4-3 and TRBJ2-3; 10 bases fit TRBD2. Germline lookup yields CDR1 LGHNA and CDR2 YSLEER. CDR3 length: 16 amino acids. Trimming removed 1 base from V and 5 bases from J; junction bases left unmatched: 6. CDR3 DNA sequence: TGCGCCAGCAGCCAAGCAATAGCGGGGGGTCAAGATACGCAGTATTTT. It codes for CASSQAIAGGQDTQYF.

The CDR3 DNA follows: TGTGCCAGCAGTGTTTGGCGGGGGGCCTACACAGATACGCAGTATTTT. Translating it yields CASSVWRGAYTDTQYF. V is TRBV2 and J is TRBJ2-3, with 8 bases identical to TRBD2. CDR3 length: 16 amino acids. Germline lookup yields CDR1 SNHLY and CDR2 FYNNEI. V dropped 4 bases and J dropped 2; count of bases not matched to a gene: 8.

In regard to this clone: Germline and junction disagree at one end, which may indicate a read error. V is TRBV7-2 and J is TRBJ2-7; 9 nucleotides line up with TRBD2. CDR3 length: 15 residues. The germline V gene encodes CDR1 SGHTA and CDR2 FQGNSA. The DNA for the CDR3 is TGTGCCAGCAGCCTAGCTGGCGGGGGGGTTGCCGAGCAGTACTTC. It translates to CASSLAGGGVAEQYF.

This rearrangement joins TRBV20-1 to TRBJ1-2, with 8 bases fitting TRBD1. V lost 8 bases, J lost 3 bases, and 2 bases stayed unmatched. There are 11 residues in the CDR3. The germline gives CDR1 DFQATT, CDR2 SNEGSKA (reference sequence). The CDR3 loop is CSTGGDYGYTF. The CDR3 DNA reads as TGCAGTACAGGGGGTGACTATGGCTACACCTTC.

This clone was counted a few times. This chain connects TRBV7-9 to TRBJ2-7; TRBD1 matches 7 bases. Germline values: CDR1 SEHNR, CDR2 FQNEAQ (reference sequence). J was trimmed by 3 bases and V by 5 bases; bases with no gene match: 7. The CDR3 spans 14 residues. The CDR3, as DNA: TGTGCCAGCAGCCCGACAGGGACGCGCTACGAGCAGTACTTC. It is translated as CASSPTGTRYEQYF.

In DNA form, the CDR3 reads TGTGCCAGCAGCCGACAGCTCCGGGGGACAGATACGCAGTATTTT. This codes for CASSRQLRGTDTQYF. This chain connects TRBV6-1 to TRBJ2-3; a weak D match, TRBD2 (6 bases). The CDR3 totals 15 residues. V dropped 6 bases and J dropped 3 bases, with 16 bases sitting between them. CDR1 is MNHNS, CDR2 SASEGT, per germline.

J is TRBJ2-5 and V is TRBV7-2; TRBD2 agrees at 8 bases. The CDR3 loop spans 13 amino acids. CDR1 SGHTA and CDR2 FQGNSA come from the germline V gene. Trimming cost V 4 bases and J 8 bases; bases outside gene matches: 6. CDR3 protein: CASSSGTSRTQYF. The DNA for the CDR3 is TGTGCCAGCAGCTCCGGGACTAGTCGTACCCAGTACTTC.

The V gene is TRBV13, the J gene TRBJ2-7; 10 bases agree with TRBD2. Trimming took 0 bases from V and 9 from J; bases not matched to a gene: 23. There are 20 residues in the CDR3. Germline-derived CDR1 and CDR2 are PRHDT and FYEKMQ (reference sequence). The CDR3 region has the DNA TGTGCCAGCAGCTTAGGCCCCGGTAATAGCGGGGGGATCTCTTCGGGCGGGCAGTACTTC. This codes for CASSLGPGNSGGISSGGQYF. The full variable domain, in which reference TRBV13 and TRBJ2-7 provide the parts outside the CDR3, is AAGVIQSPRHLIKEKRETATLKCYPIPRHDTVYWYQQGPGQDPQFLISFYEKMQSDKGSIPDRFSAQQFSDYHSELNMSSLELGDSALYFCASSLGPGNSGGISSGGQYFGPGTRLTVT.

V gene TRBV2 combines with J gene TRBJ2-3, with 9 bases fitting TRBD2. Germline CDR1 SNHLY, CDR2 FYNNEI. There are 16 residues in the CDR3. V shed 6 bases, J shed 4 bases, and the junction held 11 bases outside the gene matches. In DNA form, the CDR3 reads TGTGCCAGCAGCCCCCTCGGCGGGGGGGCTCCAGATACGCAGTATTTT. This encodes CASSPLGGGAPDTQYF.

Here the CDR3 reads CASSLRQGARETQYF. The DNA of the CDR3 is TGTGCCAGCAGCTTACGTCAGGGGGCGCGGGAGACCCAGTACTTC. The chain employs TRBV7-2 and TRBJ2-5; TRBD1 matches 8 bases. The CDR3 has 15 residues. J lost 5 bases, V lost 2 bases, and 7 bases had no gene match. CDR1 SGHTA and CDR2 FQGNSA come from the germline V gene.

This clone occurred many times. The CDR3: CASSQPQRTGADTQYF. In nucleotides, the CDR3 is TGCGCCAGCAGTCAACCCCAAAGGACAGGCGCAGATACGCAGTATTTT. This chain joins TRBV23-1 and TRBJ2-3; 7 bases line up with TRBD1. TRBV23-1 is assigned to the ORF class and has an uncertain function. The CDR3 runs 16 residues. Losses at the gene ends were 2 bases for V and 4 bases for J; bases not matched to a gene: 9.